Listed below are T cell receptor beta chains from one sample, sequenced in a study of blood T cell repertoires in COVID-19. Clones were read by immunoSEQ multiplex PCR, and TCRdb kept only the in-frame ones, dropping some. The sample includes about 200,000 clones, about 82% of them seen just once. The specimen was peripheral blood. These receptors came from a woman between 70 and 85 years old with COVID-19, enrolled during active disease. Each CDR3 is given with its conserved first and last residue. The D gene is left open where the match is weak. The size field is filled for only some rows; it gives once, few, many or a size class.

d_gene | j_gene | v_gene | abundance | CDR3aa | CDR3nt
TRBD1 | TRBJ1-2 | TRBV6-1 | NA | CASSEVGTGFGYTF | TGTGCCAGCAGTGAAGTAGGGACAGGGTTTGGCTACACCTTC
TRBD2 | TRBJ2-5 | TRBV15 | once | CATSRDVAGGETQYF | TGTGCCACCAGCAGAGATGTAGCGGGGGGAGAGACCCAGTACTTC
NA | TRBJ2-2 | TRBV5-1 | NA | CASSRILNTGELFF | TGCGCCAGCAGCCGAATACTGAACACCGGGGAGCTGTTTTTT
TRBD1 | TRBJ1-4 | TRBV6-2/TRBV6-3 | NA | CASSSGGTNEKLFF | TGTGCCAGCAGTTCAGGGGGGACTAATGAAAAACTGTTTTTT
NA | TRBJ1-2 | TRBV12-3/TRBV12-4 | NA | CASSLLGNGYTF | TGTGCCAGCAGTCTCCTAGGCAATGGCTACACCTTC
TRBD1 | TRBJ1-6 | TRBV19 | NA | CAARGQPGSPLHF | TGTGCCGCCAGGGGGCAGCCTGGCTCACCCCTCCACTTT
TRBD2 | TRBJ2-7 | TRBV27 | NA | CASSLMTSGPYEQYF | TGTGCCAGCAGTTTAATGACTAGCGGGCCCTACGAGCAGTACTTC
NA | TRBJ1-1 | TRBV15 | NA | CATSVPGTEAFF | TGTGCCACCAGCGTTCCAGGGACTGAAGCTTTCTTT
NA | TRBJ1-6 | TRBV4-2 | few | CASSPATRTTLHF | TGTGCCAGCAGCCCGGCCACCCGCACTACTCTCCACTTT
NA | TRBJ2-6 | TRBV3-1/TRBV3-2 | once | CASSQYRSSGANVLTF | TGTGCCAGCAGCCAATACAGGAGCTCTGGGGCCAACGTCCTGACTTTC
NA | TRBJ1-5 | TRBV6-6 | NA | CASSINGQLHF | TGTGCCAGCAGCATAAACGGACAGTTGCATTTT
NA | TRBJ2-3 | TRBV24-1 | NA | CATSDSGTPKGNTDTQYF | TGTGCCACCAGTGATTCCGGGACACCTAAAGGGAACACAGATACGCAGTATTTT
TRBD1 | TRBJ1-4 | TRBV7-9 | few | CASSFPGTGFEKLFF | TGTGCCAGCAGCTTTCCCGGGACAGGCTTTGAAAAACTGTTTTTT
NA | TRBJ1-1 | TRBV19 | NA | CASSIPKTGINTEAFF | TGTGCCAGTAGTATCCCAAAAACAGGGATTAACACTGAAGCTTTCTTT
NA | TRBJ1-1 | TRBV19 | NA | CASSIEGRTEAFF | TGTGCCAGTAGTATAGAGGGGCGTACTGAAGCTTTCTTT
NA | TRBJ1-4 | TRBV4-3 | NA | CASSQDTGGNEKLFF | TGCGCCAGCAGCCAAGATACCGGCGGAAATGAAAAACTGTTTTTT
TRBD2 | TRBJ2-2 | TRBV7-2 | NA | CASSLRVGGGANTGELFF | TGTGCCAGCAGCTTACGGGTCGGCGGGGGGGCCAACACCGGGGAGCTGTTTTTT
NA | TRBJ1-5 | TRBV19 | NA | CASSSSGGRPGQPQHF | TGTGCCAGTAGTTCCTCTGGTGGCCGCCCGGGGCAGCCCCAGCATTTT
TRBD1 | TRBJ1-5 | TRBV7-2 | NA | CASSPDRGGGNQPQHF | TGTGCCAGCAGCCCGGACAGGGGAGGAGGGAATCAGCCCCAGCATTTT
TRBD2 | TRBJ2-7 | TRBV7-3 | NA | CASSPSSGGIYEQYF | TGTGCCAGCAGCCCTAGTAGCGGGGGGATCTACGAGCAGTACTTC
TRBD1 | TRBJ1-5 | TRBV2 | NA | CASSVSGQGNQPQHF | TGTGCCAGCAGCGTATCGGGACAGGGCAATCAGCCCCAGCATTTT
TRBD1 | TRBJ1-3 | TRBV15 | NA | CATSRGIQGAPGNTIYF | TGTGCCACCAGCAGAGGAATACAGGGGGCCCCTGGAAACACCATATATTTT
NA | TRBJ2-7 | TRBV14 | NA | CASSPGGWEQYF | TGTGCCAGCAGCCCGGGTGGGTGGGAGCAGTACTTC
TRBD1 | TRBJ2-7 | TRBV5-1 | NA | CASSLATGGSYEQYF | TGCGCCAGCAGCTTGGCCACAGGGGGTTCCTACGAGCAGTACTTC
NA | TRBJ2-1 | TRBV4-3 | NA | CASSRSGSSYNEQFF | TGCGCCAGCAGCCGCTCTGGGAGCTCCTACAATGAGCAGTTCTTC
NA | TRBJ1-5 | TRBV6-2/TRBV6-3 | NA | CASSPQGNQPQHF | TGTGCCAGCAGCCCACAGGGCAATCAGCCCCAGCATTTT
NA | TRBJ1-1 | TRBV29-1 | NA | CSVNRAQYSEAFF | TGCAGCGTTAACAGGGCTCAGTACTCTGAAGCTTTCTTT
TRBD2 | TRBJ2-1 | TRBV19 | NA | CASSIRGGSSEQFF | TGTGCCAGTAGTATACGGGGCGGGAGTAGTGAGCAGTTCTTC
TRBD1 | TRBJ1-2 | TRBV25-1 | NA | CASSGTTGTGTRGGYTF | TGTGCCAGCAGTGGGACCACCGGGACAGGAACTCGTGGTGGCTACACCTTC
NA | TRBJ1-3 | TRBV5-1 | NA | CASSLDWAGGNTIYF | TGCGCCAGCAGCTTGGACTGGGCGGGAGGAAACACCATATATTTT
TRBD1 | TRBJ1-1 | TRBV19 | few | CASSSFGQGRTEAFF | TGTGCCAGTAGTTCATTCGGACAGGGAAGGACTGAAGCTTTCTTT
TRBD1 | TRBJ2-7 | TRBV4-1 | NA | CASSQAGQGRTYEQYF | TGCGCCAGCAGCCAAGCCGGACAGGGCAGGACTTACGAGCAGTACTTC
TRBD1 | TRBJ1-1 | TRBV5-6 | NA | CASSVGQVNTEAFF | TGTGCCAGCAGCGTGGGACAGGTGAACACTGAAGCTTTCTTT
NA | TRBJ1-2 | TRBV15 | NA | CATSSSTGLPYGYTF | TGTGCCACCAGCAGTTCTACAGGGCTGCCCTATGGCTACACCTTC
NA | TRBJ1-2 | TRBV25-1 | NA | CASSFGTYYGYTF | TGTGCCAGCAGTTTTGGGACTTACTATGGCTACACCTTC
TRBD1 | TRBJ1-1 | TRBV11-3 | NA | CASSTRTGRAEAFF | TGTGCCAGCAGCACCCGGACAGGCCGCGCTGAAGCTTTCTTT
TRBD1 | TRBJ1-3 | TRBV7-9 | few | CASSPRTGGSGNTIYF | TGTGCCAGCAGCCCCAGGACAGGGGGCTCCGGAAACACCATATATTTT
TRBD1 | TRBJ1-2 | TRBV6-2/TRBV6-3 | once | CASSPRQGQGYTF | TGTGCCAGCAGTCCCCGACAGGGTCAAGGCTACACCTTC
NA | TRBJ1-3 | TRBV19 | NA | CASTPSPGDGNTIYF | TGTGCCAGTACCCCATCCCCAGGGGACGGAAACACCATATATTTT
NA | TRBJ2-7 | TRBV2 | once | CASRAPLGQQGDYEQYF | TGTGCCAGCAGAGCCCCACTCGGACAGCAAGGAGACTACGAGCAGTACTTC
TRBD1 | TRBJ2-7 | TRBV29-1 | medium-sized | CSVIRDREHEQYF | TGCAGCGTGATCCGGGACAGGGAACACGAGCAGTACTTC
NA | TRBJ1-1 | TRBV11-1 | NA | CASSLGGLEAFF | TGTGCCAGCAGCTTAGGAGGGTTAGAAGCTTTCTTT
NA | TRBJ1-2 | TRBV7-2 | NA | CASSLVAGSLGGYTF | TGTGCCAGCAGCTTAGTTGCAGGGTCTTTGGGTGGCTACACCTTC
TRBD1 | TRBJ2-5 | TRBV19 | NA | CASSPGTGPRLGLLETQYF | TGTGCCAGTAGTCCTGGGACAGGACCCCGGCTGGGCTTACTGGAGACCCAGTACTTC